This entry lists 14 T cell receptor beta chains sequenced from one sample in a study of T cell responses to AZD1222 COVID-19 vaccine. The method was immunoSEQ multiplex PCR; TCRdb's version includes in-frame clones alone and lacks a portion of them. The table records some 150,000 clones, approximately 89% of them present only once. This material consisted of peripheral blood, taken on day 0 of AZD1222 vaccination. Receptors originate from an adult in good health.

The chain has TRBV5-1 and TRBJ2-1; 9 bases map to TRBD2. There are 16 residues in the CDR3. V lost 4 bases and J lost 7; bases outside the gene matches: 12. Looked up from germline, CDR1 is SGHRS and CDR2 is YFSETQ. CDR3 amino acids: CASSPGGGRASNEQFF. Here the CDR3 DNA reads TGCGCCAGCAGCCCGGGAGGCGGGAGGGCCAGTAATGAGCAGTTCTTC.

The V call is TRBV28, the J call TRBJ1-2; no clear D. V was cut by 8 bases and J by 0 bases, with 7 bases left in between. CDR3 size: 12 residues. Germline loops: CDR1 MDHEN, CDR2 SYDVKM. CDR3 DNA: TGTGCCAGCGTAACCACTAACTATGGCTACACCTTC. It translates to CASVTTNYGYTF.

The chain uses TRBV9 and TRBJ1-3; D remains ambiguous. The CDR3 loop spans 14 amino acids. The V end was cut by 4 bases, the J end by 2 bases, with 10 bases between. The germline V gene encodes CDR1 SGDLS and CDR2 YYNGEE. The DNA of the CDR3 is TGTGCCAGCAGCCTCGTCGGGACTGGAAACACCATATATTTT. Its protein product is CASSLVGTGNTIYF.

The V gene is TRBV7-6, the J gene TRBJ2-5; 13 bases agree with TRBD2. Germline V lookup: CDR1 SGHVS, CDR2 FNYEAQ. This CDR3 has 16 amino acids. Trimming at V came to 5 bases and at J to 4 bases, leaving 7 bases not matched to a gene. DNA of the CDR3: TGTGCCAGCAGCCAAGGACTAGCGGGGGCTGGAGAGACCCAGTACTTC. Translated, it gives CASSQGLAGAGETQYF.

The chain carries TRBV6-4 and TRBJ2-3; D is ambiguous. The CDR3 extends over 13 amino acids. The V end was cut by 2 bases, the J end by 5 bases, with 8 bases between. Looked up from germline, CDR1 is MRHNA and CDR2 is SNTAGT. In nucleotides, the CDR3 is TGTGCCAGCAGTGACAACTTGCTAGATACGCAGTATTTT. Translating gives CASSDNLLDTQYF.

V usage is TRBV28 and J usage is TRBJ1-2, with D possibly TRBD1 on 6 matching bases. The CDR3 has 17 amino acids. Germline V gene sequence: CDR1 MDHEN, CDR2 SYDVKM. Trimming took off 0 bases at V and 2 bases at J, with 16 bases between the two ends. DNA of the CDR3: TGTGCCAGCAGTTTATGGAGAAGGACAGCTCCGAACTATGGCTACACCTTC. Residues: CASSLWRRTAPNYGYTF.

The rearrangement links TRBV6-4 to TRBJ1-1; a weak D match, TRBD1 (5 bases). CDR3 length equals 13 residues. The V and J ends lost 3 bases and 1 base respectively, with 6 bases between them. Per germline, CDR1 MRHNA and CDR2 SNTAGT. CDR3 in DNA: TGTGCCAGCAGTGAGGGGACGAACACTGAAGCTTTCTTT. Translation: CASSEGTNTEAFF.

The chain combines TRBV5-8 with TRBJ1-1; D remains ambiguous. Germline V gene lookup returns CDR1 SGHTS and CDR2 YDEGEE. Trimming took 7 bases from V and 1 from J, leaving 11 bases between them. This CDR3 contains 13 residues. The DNA of the CDR3 is TGTGCCAGCGGACCTCTGAGGAACACTGAAGCTTTCTTT. Translating it yields CASGPLRNTEAFF.

The chain combines TRBV7-2 with TRBJ1-5, with D uncertain. Trimming pared 0 bases from V and 1 base from J, leaving 4 bases between. CDR1 is SGHTA, CDR2 FQGNSA, per germline. The CDR3 extends over 14 amino acids. Here the CDR3 reads CASSLASSNQPQHF. DNA for the CDR3: TGTGCCAGCAGCTTAGCGTCCAGCAATCAGCCCCAGCATTTT. The full variable domain, its missing parts supplied by reference TRBV7-2 and TRBJ1-5, is GAGVSQSPSNKVTEKGKDVELRCDPISGHTALYWYRQSLGQGLEFLIYFQGNSAPDKSGLPSDRFSAERTGGSVSTLTIQRTQQEDSAVYLCASSLASSNQPQHFGDGTRLSIL.

This sequence joins TRBV6-5 and TRBJ1-1, with unresolved D. Germline CDR1 reads MNHEY; CDR2 reads SVGAGI. The CDR3 has 15 amino acids. Trimming took 2 bases from V and 1 from J, leaving 11 bases between them. The CDR3 here is CASSYTAEGNTEAFF. The CDR3 region has the DNA TGTGCCAGCAGTTACACCGCCGAGGGGAACACTGAAGCTTTCTTT.

This chain links TRBV28 with TRBJ2-1, with TRBD2 as a possible D gene (6 bases). Germline V gene data show CDR1 as MDHEN and CDR2 as SYDVKM. CDR3 length: 15 amino acids. Trimming took off 5 bases at V and 5 bases at J, with 16 bases between the two ends. The CDR3 DNA is TGTGCCAGCAGTCAGGAGGGCCTCAGGAACAATGAGCAGTTCTTC. It translates to CASSQEGLRNNEQFF.

J is TRBJ2-1 and V is TRBV11-2, with 12 bases fitting TRBD2. J lost 5 bases, V lost 8 bases, and 7 bases had no gene match. The germline V gene encodes CDR1 SGHAT and CDR2 FQNNGV. The CDR3 has 15 amino acids. This CDR3 is CASRPTSGRDNEQFF. The CDR3 coding sequence is TGTGCCAGCCGCCCGACTAGCGGGAGAGACAATGAGCAGTTCTTC.

The chain recombines TRBV7-9 with TRBJ1-2, with 7 nucleotides matching TRBD1. The V segment lost 5 bases and the J segment 10 bases; nucleotides outside the gene matches: 13. This CDR3 has 14 amino acids. From germline, CDR1 is SEHNR and CDR2 FQNEAQ (reference sequence). The CDR3: CASSQGNRGSHYTF. The CDR3 DNA reads TGTGCCAGCAGCCAAGGGAACAGGGGATCACACTACACCTTC.

This clone appeared a single time. The V call is TRBV27, the J call TRBJ2-7, with 7 bases fitting TRBD1. The CDR3 totals 12 residues. Germline V CDR1 and CDR2: MNHEY, SMNVEV (reference sequence). Germline trimming cut 3 bases from V and 6 bases from J; bases unmatched to any gene: 2. CDR3 region: CASSLTGFEQYF. CDR3 bases: TGTGCCAGCAGTTTGACAGGGTTCGAGCAGTACTTC.